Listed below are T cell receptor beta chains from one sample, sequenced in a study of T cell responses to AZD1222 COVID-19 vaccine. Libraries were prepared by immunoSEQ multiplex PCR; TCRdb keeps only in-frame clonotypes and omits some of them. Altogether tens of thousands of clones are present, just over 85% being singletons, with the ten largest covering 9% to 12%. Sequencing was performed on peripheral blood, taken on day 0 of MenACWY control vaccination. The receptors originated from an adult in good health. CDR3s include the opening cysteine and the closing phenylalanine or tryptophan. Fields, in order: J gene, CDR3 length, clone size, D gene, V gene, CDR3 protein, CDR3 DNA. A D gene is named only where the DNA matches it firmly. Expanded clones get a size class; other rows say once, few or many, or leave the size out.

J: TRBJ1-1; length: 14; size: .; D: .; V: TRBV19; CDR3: CASSRAGLNTEAFF; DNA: TGTGCCAGTAGTCGGGCGGGCCTAAACACTGAAGCTTTCTTT
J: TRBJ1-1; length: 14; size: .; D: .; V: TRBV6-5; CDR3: CASSFQGTNTEAFF; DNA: TGTGCCAGCAGCTTTCAGGGTACGAACACTGAAGCTTTCTTT
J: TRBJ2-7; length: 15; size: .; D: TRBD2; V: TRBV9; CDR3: CASSASLAGGNEQYF; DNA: TGTGCCAGCAGCGCAAGTTTAGCGGGGGGGAACGAGCAGTACTTC
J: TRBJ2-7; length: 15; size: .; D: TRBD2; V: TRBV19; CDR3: CASNSGLAGSYEQYF; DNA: TGTGCCAGTAACTCGGGACTAGCGGGGAGCTACGAGCAGTACTTC
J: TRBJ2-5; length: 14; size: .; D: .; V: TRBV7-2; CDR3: CASSLGRVQETQYF; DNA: TGTGCCAGCAGCTTAGGTAGGGTCCAAGAGACCCAGTACTTC
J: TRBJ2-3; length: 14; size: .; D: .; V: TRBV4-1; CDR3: CASSQDVDRRLQYF; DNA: TGCGCCAGCAGCCAAGATGTTGACAGACGTTTGCAGTATTTT
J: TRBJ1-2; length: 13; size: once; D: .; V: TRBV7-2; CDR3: CASSLEGARGYTF; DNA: TGTGCCAGCAGCTTGGAAGGGGCAAGAGGCTACACCTTC
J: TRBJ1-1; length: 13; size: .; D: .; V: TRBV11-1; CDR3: CASSFQTNTEAFF; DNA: TGTGCCAGCAGCTTTCAGACGAACACTGAAGCTTTCTTT
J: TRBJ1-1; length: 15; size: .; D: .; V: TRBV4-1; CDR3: CASSQDATVNTEAFF; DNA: TGCGCCAGCAGCCAAGACGCGACAGTGAACACTGAAGCTTTCTTT
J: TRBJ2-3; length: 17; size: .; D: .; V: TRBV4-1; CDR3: CASSQSSPGTMFDTQYF; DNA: TGCGCCAGCAGCCAATCGTCCCCGGGGACAATGTTCGATACGCAGTATTTT
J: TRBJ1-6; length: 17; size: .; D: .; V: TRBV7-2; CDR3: CASSPRTESSYNSPLHF; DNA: TGTGCCAGCAGCCCGCGGACAGAGAGCTCCTATAATTCACCCCTCCACTTT
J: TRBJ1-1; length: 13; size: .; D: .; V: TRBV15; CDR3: CATSRERVAEAFF; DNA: TGTGCCACCAGCAGAGAGAGAGTAGCTGAAGCTTTCTTT
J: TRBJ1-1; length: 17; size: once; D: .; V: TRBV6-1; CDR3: CASSEGVLGLRGTEAFF; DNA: TGTGCCAGCAGTGAAGGGGTGCTGGGACTCCGGGGCACTGAAGCTTTCTTT
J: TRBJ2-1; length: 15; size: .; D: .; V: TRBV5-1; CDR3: CASSLDSSSYNEQFF; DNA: TGCGCCAGCAGCTTAGACTCTAGCTCCTACAATGAGCAGTTCTTC
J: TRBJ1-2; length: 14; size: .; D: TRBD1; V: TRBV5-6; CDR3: CASSPGQGAYGYTF; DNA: TGTGCCAGCAGCCCGGGACAGGGGGCGTATGGCTACACCTTC
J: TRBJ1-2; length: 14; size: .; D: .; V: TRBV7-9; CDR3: CASNLLGDNYGYTF; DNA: TGTGCCAGCAACTTACTAGGCGATAACTATGGCTACACCTTC
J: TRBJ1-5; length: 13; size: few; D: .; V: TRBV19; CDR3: CASSIGPRQPQHF; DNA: TGTGCCAGTAGTATAGGACCGAGGCAGCCCCAGCATTTT
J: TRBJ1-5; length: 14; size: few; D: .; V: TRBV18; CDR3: CASSPGADNQPQHF; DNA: TGTGCCAGCTCACCAGGGGCAGACAATCAGCCCCAGCATTTT
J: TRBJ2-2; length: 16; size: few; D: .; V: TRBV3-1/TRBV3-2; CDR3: CASSPSGDSNTGELFF; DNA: TGTGCCAGCAGCCCGTCCGGGGACTCAAACACCGGGGAGCTGTTTTTT
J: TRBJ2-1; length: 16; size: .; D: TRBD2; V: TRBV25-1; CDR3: CASSGPLAGDINEQFF; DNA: TGTGCCAGCAGTGGTCCACTAGCGGGGGACATCAATGAGCAGTTCTTC
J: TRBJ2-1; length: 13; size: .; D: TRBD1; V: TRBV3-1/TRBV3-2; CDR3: CASSRDRNNEQFF; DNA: TGTGCCAGCAGCCGGGACAGAAACAATGAGCAGTTCTTC
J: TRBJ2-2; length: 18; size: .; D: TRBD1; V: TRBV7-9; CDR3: CASSPRGWDRGDTGELFF; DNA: TGTGCCAGCAGCCCTAGGGGCTGGGACAGGGGCGACACCGGGGAGCTGTTTTTT
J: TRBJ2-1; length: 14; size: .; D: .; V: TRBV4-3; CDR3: CASSQGTIYNEQFF; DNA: TGCGCCAGCAGCCAAGGGACGATATACAATGAGCAGTTCTTC
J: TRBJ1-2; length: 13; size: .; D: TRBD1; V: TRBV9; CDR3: CASSAETGSGYTF; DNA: TGTGCCAGCAGCGCAGAGACAGGGTCGGGCTACACCTTC
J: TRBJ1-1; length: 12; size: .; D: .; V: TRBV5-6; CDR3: CASSPGHPESFF; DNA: TGTGCCAGCAGCCCTGGACACCCCGAGTCTTTCTTT
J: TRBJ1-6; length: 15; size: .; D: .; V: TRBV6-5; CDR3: CASSYRQTYNSPLHF; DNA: TGTGCCAGCAGTTATCGACAGACCTATAATTCACCCCTCCACTTT
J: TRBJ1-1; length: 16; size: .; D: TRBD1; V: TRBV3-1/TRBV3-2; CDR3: CASSARTGPMNTEAFF; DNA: TGTGCCAGCAGCGCCCGGACAGGGCCTATGAACACTGAAGCTTTCTTT
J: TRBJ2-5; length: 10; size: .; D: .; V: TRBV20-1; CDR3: CSARQETQYF; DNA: TGCAGTGCTCGACAAGAGACCCAGTACTTC
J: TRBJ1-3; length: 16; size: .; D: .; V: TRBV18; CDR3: CASSPPWPISGNTIYF; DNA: TGTGCCAGCTCACCACCGTGGCCGATCTCTGGAAACACCATATATTTT
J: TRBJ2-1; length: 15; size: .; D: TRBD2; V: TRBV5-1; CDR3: CASSLGTSPRDEQFF; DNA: TGCGCCAGCAGCTTGGGGACTAGCCCCAGGGATGAGCAGTTCTTC
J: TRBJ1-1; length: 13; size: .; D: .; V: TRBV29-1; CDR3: CSVRQTVNTEAFF; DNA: TGCAGCGTTCGACAGACGGTGAACACTGAAGCTTTCTTT
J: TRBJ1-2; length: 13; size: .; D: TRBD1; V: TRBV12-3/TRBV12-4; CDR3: CASTLGTVGGYTF; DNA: TGTGCCAGCACCCTCGGGACAGTCGGTGGCTACACCTTC
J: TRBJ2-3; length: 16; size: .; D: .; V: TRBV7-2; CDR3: CASSLARGPGTDTQYF; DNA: TGTGCCAGCAGCTTAGCGAGAGGACCTGGCACAGATACGCAGTATTTT
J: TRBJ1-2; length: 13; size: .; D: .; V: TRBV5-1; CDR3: CASSNRGPYGYTF; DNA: TGCGCCAGCAGCAACCGGGGCCCCTATGGCTACACCTTC
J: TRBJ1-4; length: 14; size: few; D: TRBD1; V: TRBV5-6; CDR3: CASSQEGAGEKLFF; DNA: TGTGCCAGCAGCCAAGAGGGGGCTGGGGAAAAACTGTTTTTT
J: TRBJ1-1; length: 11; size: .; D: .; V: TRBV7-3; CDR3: CASRRGPEAFF; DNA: TGTGCCAGCAGGAGAGGGCCTGAAGCTTTCTTT
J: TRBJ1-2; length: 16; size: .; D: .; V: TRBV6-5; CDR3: CASSYSTGTTNYGYTF; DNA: TGTGCCAGCAGTTACTCGACAGGCACTACTAACTATGGCTACACCTTC
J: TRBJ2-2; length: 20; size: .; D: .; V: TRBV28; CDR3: CASSSPTGSSSALNTGELFF; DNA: TGTGCCAGCAGCAGTCCCACCGGGTCCTCCTCGGCCCTGAACACCGGGGAGCTGTTTTTT
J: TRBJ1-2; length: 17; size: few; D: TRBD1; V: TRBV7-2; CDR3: CASSFLHTTDREKGYTF; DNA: TGTGCCAGCAGCTTCCTCCATACAACGGACAGGGAAAAAGGCTACACCTTC
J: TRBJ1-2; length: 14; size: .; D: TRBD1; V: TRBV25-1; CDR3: CASRRTGANYGYTF; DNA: TGTGCCAGCAGGCGCACAGGGGCCAACTATGGCTACACCTTC
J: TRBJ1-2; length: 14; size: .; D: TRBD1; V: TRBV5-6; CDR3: CASSGQGLDYGYTF; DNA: TGTGCCAGCAGCGGACAGGGTTTGGACTATGGCTACACCTTC
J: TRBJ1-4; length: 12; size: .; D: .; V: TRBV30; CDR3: CAWTKDSEKLFF; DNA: TGTGCCTGGACTAAGGACAGTGAAAAACTGTTTTTT
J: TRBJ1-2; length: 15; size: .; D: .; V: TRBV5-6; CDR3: CASSLAPNGNYGYTF; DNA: TGTGCCAGCAGCTTGGCCCCGAATGGGAACTATGGCTACACCTTC
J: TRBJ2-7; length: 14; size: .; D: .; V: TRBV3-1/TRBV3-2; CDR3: CASSPRYSSYEQYF; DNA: TGTGCCAGCAGCCCCCGGTACAGCTCCTACGAGCAGTACTTC
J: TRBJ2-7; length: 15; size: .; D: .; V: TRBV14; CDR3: CASSPGLTGPYEQYF; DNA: TGTGCCAGCAGCCCAGGACTGACAGGACCGTACGAGCAGTACTTC
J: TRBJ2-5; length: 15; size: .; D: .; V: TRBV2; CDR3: CASSKFSQIVETQYF; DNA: TGTGCCAGCAGCAAATTCAGTCAAATTGTGGAGACCCAGTACTTC
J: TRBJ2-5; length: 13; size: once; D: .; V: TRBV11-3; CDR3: CASSLGPEETQYF; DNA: TGTGCCAGCAGCTTAGGTCCGGAAGAGACCCAGTACTTC
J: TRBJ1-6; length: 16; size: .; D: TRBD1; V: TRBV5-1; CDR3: CASSPGGTVYNSPLHF; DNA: TGCGCCAGCAGCCCTGGCGGGACAGTCTATAATTCACCCCTCCACTTT
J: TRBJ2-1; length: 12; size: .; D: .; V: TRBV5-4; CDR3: CASSLQGNEQFF; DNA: TGTGCCAGCAGCTTGCAGGGGAATGAGCAGTTCTTC
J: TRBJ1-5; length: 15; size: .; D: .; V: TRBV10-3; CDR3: CAISDGANSNQPQHF; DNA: TGTGCCATCAGTGACGGTGCAAATAGCAATCAGCCCCAGCATTTT
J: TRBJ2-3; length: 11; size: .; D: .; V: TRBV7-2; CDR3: CASSFADTQYF; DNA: TGTGCCAGCAGCTTTGCCGATACGCAGTATTTT
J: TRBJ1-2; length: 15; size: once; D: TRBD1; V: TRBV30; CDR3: CAWSQRPGQGYGYTF; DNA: TGTGCCTGGAGCCAAAGACCGGGACAGGGCTATGGCTACACCTTC
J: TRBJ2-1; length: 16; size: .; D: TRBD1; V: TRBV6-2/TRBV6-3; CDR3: CASSYSGQGAENEQFF; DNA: TGTGCCAGCAGTTACTCGGGACAGGGGGCCGAAAATGAGCAGTTCTTC
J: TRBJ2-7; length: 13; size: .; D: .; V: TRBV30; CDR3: CAFRSLARGEQYF; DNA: TGTGCATTTAGGAGCCTTGCCAGGGGCGAGCAGTACTTC
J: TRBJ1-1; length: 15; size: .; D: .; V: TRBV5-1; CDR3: CASSFQGQMNTEAFF; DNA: TGCGCCAGCAGCTTTCAGGGGCAGATGAACACTGAAGCTTTCTTT